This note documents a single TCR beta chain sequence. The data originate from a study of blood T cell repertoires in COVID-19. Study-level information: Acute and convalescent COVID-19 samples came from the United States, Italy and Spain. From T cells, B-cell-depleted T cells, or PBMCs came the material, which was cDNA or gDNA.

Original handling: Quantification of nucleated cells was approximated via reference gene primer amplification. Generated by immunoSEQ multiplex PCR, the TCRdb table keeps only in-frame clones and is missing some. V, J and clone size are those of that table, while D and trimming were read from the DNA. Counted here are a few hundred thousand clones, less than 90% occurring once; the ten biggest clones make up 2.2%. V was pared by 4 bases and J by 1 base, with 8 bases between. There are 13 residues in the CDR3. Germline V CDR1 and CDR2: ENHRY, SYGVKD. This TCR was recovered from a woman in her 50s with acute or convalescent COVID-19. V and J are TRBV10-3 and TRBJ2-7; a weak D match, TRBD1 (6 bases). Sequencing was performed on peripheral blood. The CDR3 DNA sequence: TGTGCCATCAGTGCTCAGGGGTCCTACGAGCAGTACTTC. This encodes CAISAQGSYEQYF.